These T cell receptor beta chains were read from a single sample in a study of shared clonotypes between healthy human individuals. Here immunoSEQ multiplex PCR was the method, and the copy in TCRdb shows in-frame clones only, minus some. The table lists more than 500,000 clones, more than 95% of them singletons. Sequencing input: naive CD4+ T cells sorted from blood. The receptors stem from a young woman in good health. Both conserved end residues are part of each CDR3. The order of the fields is J gene, V gene, clone size, D gene, CDR3 DNA, CDR3 protein. A D gene is named only where the DNA matches it firmly. Expanded clones are given a class, and other clones once, few, many or no size at all.

>TRBJ2-7|TRBV28|.|TRBD1
TGTGCCAGCAGTTCAGGGGGCCCCTACGAGCAGTACTTC
CASSSGGPYEQYF
>TRBJ1-2|TRBV4-1|once|.
TGCGCCAGCAGCCCCGGGGCTACCGGGCGCGGACGAGGCTACACCTTC
CASSPGATGRGRGYTF
>TRBJ2-5|TRBV5-8|.|.
TGTGCCAGCAGCTTCCAGGGTCTGCAAGAGACCCAGTACTTC
CASSFQGLQETQYF
>TRBJ2-5|TRBV6-5|.|TRBD1
TGTGCCAGCAGCTGGGGACAGGGGGCTTATGAGACCCAGTACTTC
CASSWGQGAYETQYF
>TRBJ1-2|TRBV5-5|.|TRBD1
TGTGCCAGCAGCCTTCCGGGACAGACCAGGAGCTATGGCTACACCTTC
CASSLPGQTRSYGYTF
>TRBJ2-7|TRBV5-4|.|TRBD2
TGTGCCAGCAGCCGGACTAGCGGATACGAGCAGTACTTC
CASSRTSGYEQYF
>TRBJ2-3|TRBV20-1|.|TRBD1
TGCAGTGCTCCCTGGACAGGAGCGCAGTATTTT
CSAPWTGAQYF
>TRBJ2-7|TRBV28|.|.
TGTGCCAGCAGTTTATCTGAGGGCCTAGATCACGAGCAGTACTTC
CASSLSEGLDHEQYF
>TRBJ2-7|TRBV7-9|.|TRBD2
TGTGCCAGCAGCTTCCCGGGACTAGTGTACGAGCAGTACTTC
CASSFPGLVYEQYF
>TRBJ2-7|TRBV19|.|TRBD1
TGTGCCAGCAGAGCCGGGACAGGACCTTACGAGCAGTACTTC
CASRAGTGPYEQYF
>TRBJ2-3|TRBV9|.|TRBD2
TGTGCCAGCAGCGTAGGACTAGCGGGAGGGCCGACAGATACGCAGTATTTT
CASSVGLAGGPTDTQYF
>TRBJ1-1|TRBV18|.|TRBD1
TGTGCCAGCTCACCTCGGACAGGAGGAACTGAAGCTTTCTTT
CASSPRTGGTEAFF
>TRBJ2-7|TRBV5-1|.|.
TGCGCCAGCAGGACCGGGACGATGACCTACGAGCAGTACTTC
CASRTGTMTYEQYF
>TRBJ2-5|TRBV29-1|.|.
TGCAGCGTTGGTGAAGGGTCAGTGGGGACCCAGTACTTC
CSVGEGSVGTQYF
>TRBJ1-3|TRBV19|.|.
TGTGCCAGTAGCATGATGGCCTCTGGAAACACCATATATTTT
CASSMMASGNTIYF
>TRBJ2-3|TRBV7-9|.|TRBD1
TGTGCCAGCAGATCCGACAGGGTGTGGGATACGCAGTATTTT
CASRSDRVWDTQYF
>TRBJ2-2|TRBV9|.|.
TGTGCCAGCAGCTCCCAGGGGTCCGGGGAGCTGTTTTTT
CASSSQGSGELFF
>TRBJ2-7|TRBV10-3|.|.
TGTGCCATCAGTGATAAGGGCCCCGGGTACGAGCAGTACTTC
CAISDKGPGYEQYF
>TRBJ1-4|TRBV2|once|.
TGTGCCAGCAGTGAACGTTCTCGAGCAACTAATGAAAAACTGTTTTTT
CASSERSRATNEKLFF
>TRBJ1-4|TRBV5-1|once|.
TGCGCCAGCGGAGAAGCAACTAATGAAAAACTGTTTTTT
CASGEATNEKLFF
>TRBJ2-5|TRBV27|.|TRBD2
TGTGCCAGCAGGACTAGCGGGATATCACAAGAGACCCAGTACTTC
CASRTSGISQETQYF
>TRBJ1-5|TRBV4-1|.|TRBD1
TGCGCCAGCAGCCAACCGAGACAGGGGTTGAGCAATCAGCCCCAGCATTTT
CASSQPRQGLSNQPQHF
>TRBJ1-5|TRBV28|few|.
TGTGCCAGCAGTTTTGATAGCAATCAGCCCCAGCATTTT
CASSFDSNQPQHF
>TRBJ2-2|TRBV7-9|.|TRBD1
TGTGCCAGCAGCACAGAGACAGGGATGCCGAACACCGGGGAGCTGTTTTTT
CASSTETGMPNTGELFF
>TRBJ2-1|TRBV5-1|.|.
TGCGCCAGCAGCTCCTCTCGATACAATGAGCAGTTCTTC
CASSSSRYNEQFF
>TRBJ2-7|TRBV6-5|.|.
TGTGCCAGCAGTTACCAACAGGCCTCCTACGAGCAGTACTTC
CASSYQQASYEQYF
>TRBJ2-5|TRBV5-1|.|.
TGCGCCAGCGTAGGACAAGAGACCCAGTACTTC
CASVGQETQYF
>TRBJ2-3|TRBV27|once|TRBD2
TGTGCCAGCAGTTTACGGCTAGCGGTAGTCGATACGCAGTATTTT
CASSLRLAVVDTQYF
>TRBJ2-2|TRBV28|.|TRBD2
TGTGCCAGCAGTTACCTTAGCGGGAGTCCCGGGGAGCTGTTTTTT
CASSYLSGSPGELFF
>TRBJ1-1|TRBV19|.|.
TGTGCCAGTAGCATACACGTCCGGATGAACACTGAAGCTTTCTTT
CASSIHVRMNTEAFF
>TRBJ2-1|TRBV11-2|.|.
TGTGCCAGCAGCTTAGACCCCTACAATGAGCAGTTCTTC
CASSLDPYNEQFF
>TRBJ1-2|TRBV7-2|.|.
TGTGCCAGCAGCCCACGGCAGGGGTTAGGTGGCTACACCTTC
CASSPRQGLGGYTF
>TRBJ1-2|TRBV7-3|.|TRBD1
TGTGCCAGCAGCCCGACAGGGGGCGTTTTTACGGGGGGCTACACCTTC
CASSPTGGVFTGGYTF
>TRBJ2-7|TRBV27|.|.
TGTGCCAGCTCTAGGTATGGGGGGACCTACGAGCAGTACTTC
CASSRYGGTYEQYF
>TRBJ2-1|TRBV2|once|TRBD2
TGTGCCAGCAGTGGACTAGCGGCCTACAATGAGCAGTTCTTC
CASSGLAAYNEQFF
>TRBJ2-2|TRBV15|.|TRBD2
TGTGCCACCAGCAGCAGACTAGCGGTAACCGGGGAGCTGTTTTTT
CATSSRLAVTGELFF
>TRBJ1-2|TRBV29-1|.|.
TGCAGCGTTGTCCTGCAGGCACTCTATACTGGCTACACCTTC
CSVVLQALYTGYTF